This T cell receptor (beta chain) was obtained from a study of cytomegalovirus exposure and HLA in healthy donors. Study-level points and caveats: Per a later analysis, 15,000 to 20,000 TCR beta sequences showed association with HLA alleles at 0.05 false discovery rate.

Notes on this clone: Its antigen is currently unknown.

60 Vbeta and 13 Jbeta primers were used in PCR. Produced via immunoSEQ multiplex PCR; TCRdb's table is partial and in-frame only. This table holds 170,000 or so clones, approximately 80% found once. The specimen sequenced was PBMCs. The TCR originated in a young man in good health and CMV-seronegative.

This CDR3 reads CASSQGEETQYF. The CDR3 bases are TGCGCCAGCAGCCAGGGAGAAGAGACCCAGTACTTC. The chain joins TRBV4-1 to TRBJ2-5; tentatively, D is TRBD2 (5 bases). Germline V gene sequence: CDR1 MGHRA, CDR2 YSYEKL. The CDR3 is 12 residues long. V was cut by 3 bases and J by 3 bases, with 5 bases left in between.